This T cell receptor beta chain was documented in a study of Ad26.COV2.S vaccination and SARS-CoV-2 variants. Study context: The trial was COV1001 and the donor's arm was Ad26.COV2.S. The study's findings and limits: While placebo recipients had lower spike-specific TCR breadth, vaccine recipients had more.

The treatment is: roughly 18 received Ad26.COV2.S at low or high dose, single or two shots; about five received placebo; per-sample allocation not given. Collection of samples fell on day 63 after the first vaccine or placebo injection. Boston provided a donor who was an adult aged 18-55 years. Vaccination used an Ad26 vector expressing Wuhan-strain SARS-CoV-2 spike. This CDR3 region has 14 residues. Trimming pared 6 bases from V and 1 base from J, leaving 15 bases between. Germline V gives CDR1 SQVTM, CDR2 ANQGSEA. Profiled with immunoSEQ multiplex PCR; TCRdb holds only in-frame clones, not every one. The sample shows some 450,000 clones, 90% of them seen only once. Details on this clone: Antigen unknown.

The V gene is TRBV29-1, the J gene TRBJ1-1; D might be TRBD1 (5 bases). Specimen: peripheral blood, collected in a trial of Ad26.COV2.S vaccine versus placebo. The sequence was obtained from a person aged 18-60 years who received the Ad26.COV2.S COVID-19 vaccine or a placebo. The CDR3 region has the DNA TGCAGCGTCAGGAGGGGAAATAGGAACACTGAAGCTTTCTTT. It specifies CSVRRGNRNTEAFF.